These 23 T cell receptor beta chains were sequenced from one sample in a study of shared clonotypes between healthy human individuals. The data were produced by immunoSEQ multiplex PCR, yet TCRdb's version contains in-frame clones alone and is incomplete. Here the sample spans about 1 million clones, about 75% being singletons. Sequencing used memory CD4+ T cells sorted from blood. Specified subset: CD45RA-negative fraction. These receptors all stem from a man in his late teens or twenties in good health.

The V gene is TRBV6-6, the J gene TRBJ1-5, with 7 nucleotides matching TRBD1. The CDR3 covers 15 residues. Per the germline V gene, CDR1 is MNHNY and CDR2 is SVGAGI (reference sequence). V dropped 4 bases and J dropped 1; count of bases not matched to a gene: 4. CDR3 DNA sequence: TGTGCCAGCAGTTCACAGGGGCCGAGCAATCAGCCCCAGCATTTT. This translates into CASSSQGPSNQPQHF.

This clone was observed at least ten times. This chain connects TRBV9 to TRBJ2-1, with D hard to call. CDR1 is SGDLS and CDR2 is YYNGEE in the germline V gene. This CDR3 has 14 amino acids. With 1 base removed from V and 0 bases from J, the gap between germline ends came to 5 bases. The CDR3: CASSVSSSYNEQFF. In DNA form, the CDR3 reads TGTGCCAGCAGCGTATCAAGCTCCTACAATGAGCAGTTCTTC.

The chain employs TRBV4-1 and TRBJ2-4; D might be TRBD1 (6 bases). The ends were cut back, 0 bases at V and 1 base at J, with 16 bases in the middle. Germline-derived CDR1 and CDR2 are MGHRA and YSYEKL. CDR3 length equals 18 residues. The CDR3 coding sequence is TGCGCCAGCAGCCAAGATGAATGGGCAGGGGAGGCCAAAAACATTCAGTACTTC. Translated: CASSQDEWAGEAKNIQYF.

The chain couples TRBV5-4 to TRBJ2-2; D ambiguous. Germline CDR1 SGHNT, CDR2 YYREEE (reference sequence). Deletions cut 3 bases from V and 1 base from J, with 10 bases between. This CDR3 region has 15 residues. The CDR3 protein is CASSSLGKNTGELFF. DNA for the CDR3: TGTGCCAGCAGCTCCCTTGGAAAGAACACCGGGGAGCTGTTTTTT.

The gene calls are TRBV4-3 and TRBJ1-2; D is ambiguous. Trimming cost V 4 bases and J 6 bases, with 27 bases left between them. CDR3 length: 18 amino acids. Germline values: CDR1 LGHNA, CDR2 YSLEER. The CDR3 here is CASSPSLATDSEWNGYTF. DNA for the CDR3: TGCGCCAGCAGCCCCTCCCTTGCGACCGACTCGGAGTGGAATGGCTACACCTTC.

The chain couples TRBV2 to TRBJ1-3; 7 bases match TRBD1. In germline, CDR1 is SNHLY, CDR2 FYNNEI. V was pared by 5 bases and J by 0 bases, with 7 bases of the junction left unmatched. The CDR3 contains 16 residues. CDR3 nucleotide sequence: TGTGCCAGCAGTAATACAGGGGCCAGCTCTGGAAACACCATATATTTT. It translates to CASSNTGASSGNTIYF.

The chain uses TRBV6-1 and TRBJ2-7; D perhaps matches TRBD1 (6 bases). Per the germline V gene, CDR1 is MNHNS and CDR2 is SASEGT. V was trimmed by 5 bases and J by 5 bases, leaving 10 bases between them. The CDR3 is 12 amino acids. CDR3 region: CASSLTGDEQYF. CDR3 DNA: TGTGCCAGCAGTCTGACAGGCGACGAGCAGTACTTC.

This CDR3 is CASSLTGTAQETQYF. The CDR3 DNA follows: TGTGCCAGCAGCCTGACCGGGACAGCTCAAGAGACCCAGTACTTC. The chain combines TRBV11-3 with TRBJ2-5, with TRBD1 matching 7 bases. Trimming removed 5 bases from V and 2 bases from J; junction bases left unmatched: 8. Germline values: CDR1 SGHNT, CDR2 YENEEA. The CDR3 sequence is 15 residues long.

The gene calls are TRBV30 and TRBJ2-7; D may correspond to TRBD1 or TRBD2 (5 bases each). This CDR3 region has 12 residues. Trimming pared 6 bases from V and 3 bases from J, leaving 12 bases between. Germline V gene sequence: CDR1 GTSNPN, CDR2 SVGIG (reference sequence). The CDR3 DNA reads TGTGCCTGCGCCGTTGGGGGCTACGAGCAGTACTTC. This codes for CACAVGGYEQYF.

Ten or more counts support this clone. The chain has TRBV19 and TRBJ2-7, with 8 nucleotides matching TRBD1. This CDR3 has 14 residues. Trimming removed 6 bases from V and 3 bases from J; junction bases left unmatched: 7. From germline, CDR1 is LNHDA and CDR2 SQIVND (reference sequence). For the CDR3, the DNA is TGTGCCAGTAGGGACAGGGTTGGCGGCTACGAGCAGTACTTC. It encodes CASRDRVGGYEQYF. The full variable domain, in which reference TRBV19 and TRBJ2-7 provide the parts outside the CDR3, is DGGITQSPKYLFRKEGQNVTLSCEQNLNHDAMYWYRQDPGQGLRLIYYSQIVNDFQKGDIAEGYSVSREKKESFPLTVTSAQKNPTAFYLCASRDRVGGYEQYFGPGTRLTVT.

This clone was observed a few times. The rearrangement joins TRBV7-6 to TRBJ1-6; D is unresolved. Trimming took off 3 bases at V and 5 bases at J, with 11 bases between the two ends. The CDR3 loop spans 15 amino acids. The germline V gene encodes CDR1 SGHVS and CDR2 FNYEAQ. CDR3 protein: CASSFLTSNNSPLHF. In nucleotides, the CDR3 is TGTGCCAGCAGCTTTCTTACGTCCAATAATTCACCCCTCCACTTT.

The J gene is TRBJ1-5, the V gene TRBV30; 9 positions match TRBD1. Unmatched junction bases numbered 10, after V lost 7 bases and J lost 6 bases. Germline-derived CDR1 and CDR2 are GTSNPN and SVGIG (reference sequence). This CDR3 region has 14 residues. The CDR3 DNA is TGTGCCTTGAAACAGGGGGCAGGGGGTCAGCCCCAGCATTTT. Protein product: CALKQGAGGQPQHF.

The chain couples TRBV20-1 to TRBJ1-4; the match to TRBD1 covers 7 bases. The CDR3 totals 11 residues. The V gene end was trimmed by 7 bases and the J gene end by 6 bases; junction bases not matched to a gene: 2. Germline CDR1 reads DFQATT; CDR2 reads SNEGSKA (reference sequence). For the CDR3, the DNA is TGCAGTGTCGACAGGGATGAAAAACTGTTTTTT. It encodes CSVDRDEKLFF.

For this clone: Other DNA sequences in the same sample also yield this CDR3. The V and J genes are TRBV5-1 and TRBJ2-3; D call uncertain. This CDR3 region has 14 residues. Germline V gene sequence: CDR1 SGHRS, CDR2 YFSETQ. Trimming took off 0 bases at V and 0 bases at J, with 5 bases between the two ends. The CDR3 is CASSLGLSTDTQYF. CDR3 nucleotides: TGCGCCAGCAGCTTGGGTCTTAGCACAGATACGCAGTATTTT. The full variable domain, rest sourced from reference TRBV5-1 and TRBJ2-3, is KAGVTQTPRYLIKTRGQQVTLSCSPISGHRSVSWYQQTPGQGLQFLFEYFSETQRNKGNFPGRFSGRQFSNSRSEMNVSTLELGDSALYLCASSLGLSTDTQYFGPGTRLTVL.

The V and J genes are TRBV10-1 and TRBJ2-3; 10 positions match TRBD2. The germline CDR1 and CDR2 sequences are WNHNN and SYGVQD (reference sequence). The ends lost 6 bases at V and 6 bases at J; junction bases unmatched: 9. This CDR3 comprises 15 residues. CDR3 sequence: CASRTSGLQPDTQYF. In DNA, the CDR3 is TGCGCCAGCAGGACTAGCGGGCTACAACCGGATACGCAGTATTTT.

CDR3 DNA: TGCGCCAGCAGCCAAGTAAATAGCGGGAGGGGCCTCTACTACAATGAGCAGTTCTTC. It translates to CASSQVNSGRGLYYNEQFF. This chain links TRBV4-3 with TRBJ2-1, with 11 bases lining up with TRBD2. CDR3 length: 19 amino acids. Germline V gene sequence: CDR1 LGHNA, CDR2 YSLEER. Trimming at V came to 1 base and at J to 3 bases, leaving 11 bases not matched to a gene.

Only one count was recorded for this clone. The genes are TRBV11-2 and TRBJ1-3, with 8 bases identical to TRBD1. Losses at the gene ends were 5 bases for V and 4 bases for J; bases not matched to a gene: 4. In germline, CDR1 is SGHAT, CDR2 FQNNGV. The CDR3 has 14 amino acids. CDR3 loop: CASSRQGSGNTIYF. As DNA, the CDR3 is TGTGCCAGCAGCCGACAGGGGTCAGGAAACACCATATATTTT.

The chain links TRBV2 to TRBJ1-4, with 10 nucleotides matching TRBD1. This CDR3 contains 17 residues. Germline assignment: CDR1 SNHLY and CDR2 FYNNEI. J gave up 8 bases and V 5 bases, and 14 bases lay outside the gene matches. The CDR3 spells CASSRGGDRGKVEKLFF. CDR3 DNA sequence: TGTGCCAGCAGTCGGGGAGGGGACAGGGGAAAAGTAGAAAAACTGTTTTTT.

The chain uses TRBV5-4 and TRBJ2-1, with 7 nucleotides matching TRBD1. The CDR3 contains 17 residues. Germline CDR1 reads SGHNT; CDR2 reads YYREEE (reference sequence). J gave up 8 bases and V 4 bases, and 18 bases lay outside the gene matches. CDR3 in DNA: TGTGCCAGCAGCCCAGACCCGACAGGGAACCTTGGGGATGAGCAGTTCTTC. Translation gives CASSPDPTGNLGDEQFF. Looking up the rest from reference TRBV5-4 and TRBJ2-1 gives the full variable domain: ETGVTQSPTHLIKTRGQQVTLRCSSQSGHNTVSWYQQALGQGPQFIFQYYREEENGRGNFPPRFSGLQFPNYSSELNVNALELDDSALYLCASSPDPTGNLGDEQFFGPGTRLTVL.

The chain is built from TRBV25-1 and TRBJ2-7, with TRBD2 identical over 10 bases. Germline V gene sequence: CDR1 MGHDK, CDR2 SYGVNS. The CDR3 contains 16 residues. V dropped 2 bases and J dropped 5; count of bases not matched to a gene: 9. The CDR3 DNA follows: TGTGCCAGCAGTGAACGAGAGCGGGAGGGCCCGCACGAGCAGTACTTC. This codes for CASSEREREGPHEQYF.

The V gene is TRBV6-6, the J gene TRBJ2-3; D might be TRBD1 (6 bases). From germline, CDR1 is MNHNY and CDR2 SVGAGI (reference sequence). The CDR3 is 13 residues long. Trimming cost V 5 bases and J 3 bases, with 9 bases left between them. The CDR3 loop is CASSLGQTDTQYF. The CDR3 DNA follows: TGTGCCAGCAGTCTTGGACAGACAGATACGCAGTATTTT.

This chain joins TRBV5-4 and TRBJ1-5, with no clear D. The CDR3 has 13 residues. Germline V gives CDR1 SGHNT, CDR2 YYREEE (reference sequence). V was clipped by 3 bases and J by 5 bases, with 9 bases between them. CDR3 in DNA: TGTGCCAGCAGCTCCGACCGAGATCAGCCCCAGCATTTT. It translates to CASSSDRDQPQHF.

The DNA for the CDR3 is TGCGCCAGCAGCCAAGATCATAAGACTACCGGCTACGAGCAGTACTTC. This encodes CASSQDHKTTGYEQYF. This chain links TRBV4-3 with TRBJ2-7, with D possibly TRBD2 on 5 matching bases. There are 16 residues in the CDR3. The germline V gene has CDR1 LGHNA and CDR2 YSLEER. Trimming left V 0 bases short and J 3 bases short, with 15 bases between.